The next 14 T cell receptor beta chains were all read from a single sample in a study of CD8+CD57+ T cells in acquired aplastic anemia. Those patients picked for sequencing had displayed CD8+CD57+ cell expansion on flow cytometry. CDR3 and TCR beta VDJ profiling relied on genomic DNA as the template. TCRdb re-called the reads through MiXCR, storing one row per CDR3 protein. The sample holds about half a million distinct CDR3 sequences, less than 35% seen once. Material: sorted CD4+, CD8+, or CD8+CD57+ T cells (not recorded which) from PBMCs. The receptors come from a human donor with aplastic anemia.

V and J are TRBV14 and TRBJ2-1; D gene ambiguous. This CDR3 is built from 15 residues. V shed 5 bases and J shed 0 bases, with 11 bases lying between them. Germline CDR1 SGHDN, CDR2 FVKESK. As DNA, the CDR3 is TGTGCCAGCAGCTGGGGTTCGAGCTCCTACAATGAGCAGTTCTTC. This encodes CASSWGSSSYNEQFF.

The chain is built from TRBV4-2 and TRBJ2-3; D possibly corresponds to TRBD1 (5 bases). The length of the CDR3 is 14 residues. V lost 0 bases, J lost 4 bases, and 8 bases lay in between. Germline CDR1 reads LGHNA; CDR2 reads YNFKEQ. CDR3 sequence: CASSQDRVADTQYF. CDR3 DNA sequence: TGTGCCAGCAGCCAAGACAGGGTGGCAGATACGCAGTATTTT.

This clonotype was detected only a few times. As DNA, the CDR3 is TGTGCCAGCAGCGTAGAAGTGGGTGAAAGAAACACCATATATTTT. Translation gives CASSVEVGERNTIYF. The chain has TRBV9 and TRBJ1-3; D gene unclear. Germline CDR1 SGDLS, CDR2 YYNGEE. Deletions cut 0 bases from V and 5 bases from J, with 12 bases between. This CDR3 region has 15 residues. The full variable domain, completed using reference TRBV9 and TRBJ1-3, is DSGVTQTPKHLITATGQRVTLRCSPRSGDLSVYWYQQSLDQGLQFLIQYYNGEERAKGNILERFSAQQFPDLHSELNLSSLELGDSALYFCASSVEVGERNTIYFGEGSWLTVV.

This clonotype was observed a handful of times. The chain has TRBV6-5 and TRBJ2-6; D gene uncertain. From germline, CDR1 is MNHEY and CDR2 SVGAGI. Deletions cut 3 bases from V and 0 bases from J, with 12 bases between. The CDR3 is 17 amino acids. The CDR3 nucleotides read TGTGCCAGCAGTTATCTCGGGCAGCTCTCTGGGGCCAACGTCCTGACTTTC. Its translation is CASSYLGQLSGANVLTF.

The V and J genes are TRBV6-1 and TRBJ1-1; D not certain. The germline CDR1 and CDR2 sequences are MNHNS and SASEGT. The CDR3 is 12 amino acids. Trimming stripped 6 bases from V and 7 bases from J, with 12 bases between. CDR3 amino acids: CASREITGEAFF. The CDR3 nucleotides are TGTGCCAGCAGAGAAATCACGGGTGAAGCTTTCTTT.

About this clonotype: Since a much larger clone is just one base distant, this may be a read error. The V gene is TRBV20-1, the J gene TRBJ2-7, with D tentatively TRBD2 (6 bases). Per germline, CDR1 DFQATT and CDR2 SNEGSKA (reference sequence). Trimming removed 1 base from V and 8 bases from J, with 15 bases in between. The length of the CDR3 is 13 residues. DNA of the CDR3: TGCAGTGCTAGAGTAGGAACTAGCCCACAGCAGTACTTC. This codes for CSARVGTSPQQYF.

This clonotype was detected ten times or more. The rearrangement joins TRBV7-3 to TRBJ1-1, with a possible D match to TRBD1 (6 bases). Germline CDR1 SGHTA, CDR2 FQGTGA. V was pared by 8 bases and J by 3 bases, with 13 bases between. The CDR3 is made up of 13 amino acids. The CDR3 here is CASSRSGDTEAFF. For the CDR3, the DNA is TGTGCCAGCTCGCGGTCAGGGGACACTGAAGCTTTCTTT.

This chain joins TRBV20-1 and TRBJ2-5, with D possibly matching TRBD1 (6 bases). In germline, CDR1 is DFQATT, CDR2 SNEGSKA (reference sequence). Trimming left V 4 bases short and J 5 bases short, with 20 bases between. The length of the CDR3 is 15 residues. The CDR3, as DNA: TGCAGTGCTACCGGGACCAGGGGAGTCTGGGAGACCCAGTACTTC. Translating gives CSATGTRGVWETQYF.

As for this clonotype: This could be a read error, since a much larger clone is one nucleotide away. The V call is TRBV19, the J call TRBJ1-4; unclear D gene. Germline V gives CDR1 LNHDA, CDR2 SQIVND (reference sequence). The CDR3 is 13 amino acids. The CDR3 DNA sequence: TGTGTCAGCGTTGAAAAGGAAAATGAAAAACTGTTTTTT. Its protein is CVSVEKENEKLFF.

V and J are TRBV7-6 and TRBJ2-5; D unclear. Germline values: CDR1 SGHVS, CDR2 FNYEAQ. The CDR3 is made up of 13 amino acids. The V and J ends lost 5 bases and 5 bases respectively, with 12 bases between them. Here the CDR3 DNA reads TGTGCCAGCAGCCCCCGGGCACGGGAGACCCAGTACTTC. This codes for CASSPRARETQYF.

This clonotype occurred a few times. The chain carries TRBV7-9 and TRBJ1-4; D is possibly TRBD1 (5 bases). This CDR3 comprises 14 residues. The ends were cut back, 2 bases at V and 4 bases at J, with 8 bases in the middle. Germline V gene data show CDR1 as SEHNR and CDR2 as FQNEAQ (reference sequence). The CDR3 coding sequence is TGTGCCAGCAGCTTATCAGGGATTAATGAAAAACTGTTTTTT. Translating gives CASSLSGINEKLFF.

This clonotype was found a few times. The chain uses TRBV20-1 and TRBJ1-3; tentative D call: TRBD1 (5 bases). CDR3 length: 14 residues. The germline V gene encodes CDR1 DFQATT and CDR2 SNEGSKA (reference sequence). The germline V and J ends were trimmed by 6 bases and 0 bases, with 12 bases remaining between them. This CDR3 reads CSADGAVSGNTIYF. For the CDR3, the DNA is TGCAGTGCCGACGGGGCCGTCTCTGGAAACACCATATATTTT.

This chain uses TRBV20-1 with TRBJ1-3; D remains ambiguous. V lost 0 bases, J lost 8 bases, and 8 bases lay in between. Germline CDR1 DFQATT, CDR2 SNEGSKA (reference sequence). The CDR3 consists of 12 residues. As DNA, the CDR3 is TGCAGTGCTAGAGAAGGAGTAGACACCATATATTTT. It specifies CSAREGVDTIYF.

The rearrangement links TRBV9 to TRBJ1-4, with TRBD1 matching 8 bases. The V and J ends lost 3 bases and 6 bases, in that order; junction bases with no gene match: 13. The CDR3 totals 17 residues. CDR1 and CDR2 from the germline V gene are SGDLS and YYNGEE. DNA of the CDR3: TGTGCCAGCAGCGGTCAGATTTCGAGGACAGGGTATGAAAAACTGTTTTTT. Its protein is CASSGQISRTGYEKLFF.